This T cell receptor beta chain was recorded in a study of T cells in Graves' hyperthyroidism and ophthalmopathy. The study's findings and limits: A model using 13 V-J features told ophthalmopathy apart from stable hyperthyroidism.

Regarding this clonotype: The antigen remains undetermined.

RNA transcripts provided the source from which TCR beta CDR3 regions were amplified. The primer set for the first-round RT-PCR of the TCR CDR3 was HTBI. TCRdb called the multiplex PCR reads again in MiXCR, with one record for every CDR3 protein. The profile shows over 700,000 distinct CDR3 sequences, roughly 20% of them singletons. The length of the CDR3 is 14 residues. Trimming cost V 5 bases and J 7 bases, with 15 bases left between them. CDR1 and CDR2 from the germline V gene are MNHEY and SMNVEV (reference sequence). The TCR sequence derives from a woman between 45 and 60 years old with Graves' hyperthyroidism that later progressed to Graves' ophthalmopathy. The chain joins TRBV27 to TRBJ1-5; D remains ambiguous. Input material: blood. The CDR3: CASSPTPFGQPQHF. CDR3 bases: TGTGCCAGCAGTCCTACCCCCTTCGGGCAGCCCCAGCATTTT.